The T cell receptor (beta chain) described here comes from a study of blood T cells in healthy people across ages. A second PCR of about 7 to 12 cycles used a sample-barcoded 5' primer and a J-beta primer mix. TCRdb re-derived calls from the 5' RACE reads in MiXCR, one entry per CDR3 protein. The sample has over 1,500,000 distinct CDR3 sequences, roughly two fifths seen once. This clonotype was observed a few times. This CDR3 contains 15 residues. Looked up from germline, CDR1 is SGDLS and CDR2 is YYNGEE. J gave up 1 base and V 3 bases, and 7 bases lay outside the gene matches. The sequenced sample consisted of blood. The V and J genes are TRBV9 and TRBJ2-7; 7 bases align to TRBD1. This clonotype was sampled from a human donor in good health. The CDR3 nucleotides are TGTGCCAGCAGCGGCGACAGGGATCCTTCCTACGAGCAGTACTTC. Protein: CASSGDRDPSYEQYF. Complete variable domain (other parts from reference TRBV9 and TRBJ2-7): DSGVTQTPKHLITATGQRVTLRCSPRSGDLSVYWYQQSLDQGLQFLIQYYNGEERAKGNILERFSAQQFPDLHSELNLSSLELGDSALYFCASSGDRDPSYEQYFGPGTRLTVT.